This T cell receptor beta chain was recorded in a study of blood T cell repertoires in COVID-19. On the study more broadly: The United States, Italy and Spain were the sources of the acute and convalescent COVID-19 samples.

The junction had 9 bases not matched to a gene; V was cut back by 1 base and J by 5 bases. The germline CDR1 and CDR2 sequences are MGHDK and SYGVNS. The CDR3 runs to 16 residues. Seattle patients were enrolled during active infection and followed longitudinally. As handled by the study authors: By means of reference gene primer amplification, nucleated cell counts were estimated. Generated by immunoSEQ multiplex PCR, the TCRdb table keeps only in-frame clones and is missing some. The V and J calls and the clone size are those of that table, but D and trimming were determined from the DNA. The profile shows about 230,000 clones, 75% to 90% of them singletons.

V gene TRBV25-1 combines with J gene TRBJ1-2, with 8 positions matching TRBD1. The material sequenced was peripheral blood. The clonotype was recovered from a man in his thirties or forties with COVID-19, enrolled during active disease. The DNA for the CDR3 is TGTGCCAGCAGTGAATCTCCAGGGGGCATAATATATGGCTACACCTTC. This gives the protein CASSESPGGIIYGYTF.